Following are 10 T cell receptor beta chains from one sample sequenced in a study of T cell responses to AZD1222 COVID-19 vaccine. Profiling relied on immunoSEQ multiplex PCR, and the TCRdb table lists in-frame clones only, not all of them. Of some 65,000 clones listed, 79% were seen once; the top ten hold around 25%. Source: peripheral blood, taken on day 0 of MenACWY control vaccination. Receptors originate from an adult in good health.

The rearrangement links TRBV7-8 to TRBJ2-7; TRBD2 matches at 7 bases. This CDR3 comprises 16 residues. Unmatched junction bases numbered 9, after V lost 0 bases and J lost 4 bases. The germline gives CDR1 SGHVS, CDR2 FQNEAQ. The CDR3 coding sequence is TGTGCCAGCAGCTTAGCGACTAGCCCCAGGGTGTACGAGCAGTACTTC. Amino acid sequence: CASSLATSPRVYEQYF.

This clone was counted only a few times. The rearrangement links TRBV3-1 (or the pseudogene TRBV3-2) to TRBJ2-2, with TRBD2 as a possible D gene (6 bases). V lost 1 base, J lost 7 bases, and 7 bases lay in between. The CDR3 is 13 amino acids. Germline values: CDR1 LGHDT, CDR2 YNNKEL (reference sequence). The CDR3 bases are TGTGCCAGCAGCCAAGGGGGAGGCGGGGAGCTGTTTTTT. It specifies CASSQGGGGELFF.

The chain uses TRBV7-2 and TRBJ1-2; maybe TRBD1 (5 bases). V was shortened by 3 bases and J by 8 bases, with 16 bases between the two germline ends. The CDR3 extends over 14 amino acids. CDR1 and CDR2 (germline): SGHTA, FQGNSA. The CDR3 loop reads CASSLAGGTGGYTF. The CDR3 DNA is TGTGCCAGCAGCTTGGCGGGGGGGACGGGAGGCTACACCTTC.

Only one count was recorded for this clone. The chain employs TRBV4-2 and TRBJ2-1; D call uncertain. CDR1 LGHNA and CDR2 YNFKEQ come from the germline V gene. This CDR3 is built from 13 residues. With 2 bases removed from V and 9 bases from J, the gap between germline ends came to 11 bases. The CDR3 is CASSQTSDIEQFF. Written as DNA, the CDR3 is TGTGCCAGCAGCCAAACATCAGACATTGAGCAGTTCTTC.

The chain couples TRBV19 to TRBJ1-2, with unresolved D. The germline gives CDR1 LNHDA, CDR2 SQIVND (reference sequence). Trimming left V 4 bases short and J 8 bases short, with 17 bases between. CDR3 size: 14 residues. The CDR3: CASSRSQPLAGYTF. As DNA, the CDR3 is TGTGCCAGTAGTAGGAGTCAGCCTCTCGCGGGCTACACCTTC.

The chain has TRBV6-2 or TRBV6-3 and TRBJ1-1; the D is unclear. The CDR3 consists of 13 residues. Deletions cut 6 bases from V and 5 bases from J, with 13 bases between. Germline CDR1 is MNHEY and CDR2 is SVGEGT. The CDR3 here is CASSPSMRTEAFF. CDR3 in DNA: TGTGCCAGCAGCCCCTCGATGCGGACTGAAGCTTTCTTT.

The chain carries TRBV6-5 and TRBJ1-4, with D unclear. The ends were cut back, 11 bases at V and 4 bases at J, with 14 bases in the middle. The CDR3 loop spans 13 amino acids. Germline V CDR1 and CDR2: MNHEY, SVGAGI. The CDR3 DNA reads TGTGCCTGCCGGCGGGAGCTTAATGAAAAACTGTTTTTT. Its protein product is CACRRELNEKLFF.

This clone was seen a single time. The rearrangement links TRBV18 to TRBJ2-3, with D uncertain. Germline lookup yields CDR1 KGHSH and CDR2 LQKENI. V lost 1 base to trimming and J lost 0 bases, with 5 bases between them. CDR3 length equals 14 residues. The CDR3 reads CASSPLQSTDTQYF. The CDR3 DNA is TGTGCCAGCTCACCACTGCAGAGCACAGATACGCAGTATTTT.

Details on this clone: This CDR3 is also generated by other DNA sequences in the sample. This rearrangement joins TRBV18 to TRBJ1-1; D uncertain. The V gene lost 2 bases and the J gene lost 1 base, with 5 bases spanning the gap. This CDR3 comprises 13 residues. Germline CDR1 and CDR2: KGHSH and LQKENI. CDR3 DNA sequence: TGTGCCAGCTCACCAACGGGGAACACTGAAGCTTTCTTT. It codes for CASSPTGNTEAFF.

The genes are TRBV5-1 and TRBJ2-5, with 8 bases matching TRBD2. Germline trimming cut 4 bases from V and 8 bases from J; bases unmatched to any gene: 10. The germline V gene encodes CDR1 SGHRS and CDR2 YFSETQ. This CDR3 has 14 amino acids. The CDR3 sequence: CASSPTGLGVTQYF. In nucleotides, the CDR3 is TGCGCCAGCAGCCCCACGGGACTAGGTGTAACCCAGTACTTC.